What follows is one T cell receptor (beta chain) and its context. Its antigen remains unidentified. The CDR3 has 14 residues. V lost 5 bases, J lost 0 bases, and 10 bases lay in between. Germline CDR1 and CDR2: MNHNS and SASEGT. The sample comes from a study of OX40 agonist ivuxolimab in advanced cancers. Study at large: Recorded diagnoses for dose-escalation patients were hepatocellular carcinoma, melanoma, renal cell or head and neck cancer.

The repertoire was sequenced with immunoSEQ multiplex PCR; TCRdb's copy has only in-frame clones and lacks some. The sample consists of about 24,000 clones, 79% of them appearing once. General study findings and limits: Blood T cells, both CD4+ and CD8+, expanded clonally by week 6 at 0.1 to 3.0 mg/kg. Expanded peripheral T cells had an undetermined antigen specificity. Partly responding patients at 0.1-3.0 mg/kg showed some of the smallest clonal expansion.

The rearrangement uses TRBV6-1 and TRBJ1-1; D perhaps matches TRBD1 (6 bases). The sample in question was CD4+ or CD8+ T cells sorted from blood, obtained in a trial of the OX40 agonist ivuxolimab. This TCR was recovered from an adult with an advanced solid tumor such as melanoma, head and neck, liver or kidney cancer. The CDR3 reads CASSFTGLNTEAFF. CDR3 DNA sequence: TGTGCCAGCAGTTTTACAGGGTTGAACACTGAAGCTTTCTTT.